This T cell receptor beta chain was sequenced for a study of CD8 T cells in ankylosing spondylitis. Points on this clonotype: Its antigen is unknown.

TCR beta libraries were made by quantitative 5'-RACE with molecular barcodes. TCRdb re-analysed the 5' RACE reads in MiXCR, keeping a single row per CDR3 protein. The table lists 800,000 to 900,000 distinct CDR3 sequences, 10% to 15% of them singletons. Study observations and caveats: Both synovial fluid and blood in reactive arthritis had previously been reported to carry some motif variants. Under 10 highly homologous variants formed a TCR beta motif that appeared characteristic of ankylosing spondylitis blood. Disease-linked clones reportedly concentrated significantly in matched ankylosing spondylitis synovial fluid.

The germline V gene has CDR1 ENHRY and CDR2 SYGVKD. V shed 6 bases, J shed 5 bases, and the junction held 5 bases outside the gene matches. CDR3 length: 13 residues. The chain joins TRBV10-3 to TRBJ2-5, with TRBD2 matching over 8 bases. The source of this sequence is a male donor with ankylosing spondylitis. The sample taken for sequencing was blood, either unsorted or a sorted T cell fraction (not recorded which). CDR3 DNA sequence: TGTGCCATCAGGGTTAGCGGGGAGGAGACCCAGTACTTC. Its translation: CAIRVSGEETQYF.